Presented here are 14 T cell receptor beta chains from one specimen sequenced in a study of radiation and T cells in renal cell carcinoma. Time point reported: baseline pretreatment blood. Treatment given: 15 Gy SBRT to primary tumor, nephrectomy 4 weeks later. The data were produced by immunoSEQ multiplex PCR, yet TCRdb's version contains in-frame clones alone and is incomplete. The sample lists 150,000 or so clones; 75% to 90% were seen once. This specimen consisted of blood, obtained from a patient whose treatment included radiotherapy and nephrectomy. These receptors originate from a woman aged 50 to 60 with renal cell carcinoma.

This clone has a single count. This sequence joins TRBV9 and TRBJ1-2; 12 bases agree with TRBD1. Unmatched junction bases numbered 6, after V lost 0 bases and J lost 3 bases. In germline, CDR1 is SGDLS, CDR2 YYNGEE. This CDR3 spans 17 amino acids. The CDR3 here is CASSVGLGQGAYYGYTF. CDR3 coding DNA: TGTGCCAGCAGCGTAGGACTGGGACAGGGGGCCTACTATGGCTACACCTTC. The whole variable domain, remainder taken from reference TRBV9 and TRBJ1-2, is DSGVTQTPKHLITATGQRVTLRCSPRSGDLSVYWYQQSLDQGLQFLIQYYNGEERAKGNILERFSAQQFPDLHSELNLSSLELGDSALYFCASSVGLGQGAYYGYTFGSGTRLTVV.

CDR3 in DNA: TGCGCCAGCAGCCAAGATCAAGGGACAGCCTATGGCTACACCTTC. Its translation: CASSQDQGTAYGYTF. The V gene is TRBV4-1, the J gene TRBJ1-2, with 7 positions matching TRBD1. The CDR3 runs to 15 residues. After removal of 0 bases from V and 4 bases from J, the junction contained 5 bases not matched to a gene. Germline loops: CDR1 MGHRA, CDR2 YSYEKL.

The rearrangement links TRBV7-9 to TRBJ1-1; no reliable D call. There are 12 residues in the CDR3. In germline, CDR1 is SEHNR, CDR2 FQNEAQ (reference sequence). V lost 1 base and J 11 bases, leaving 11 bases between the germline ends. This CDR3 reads CASSLDGGNAFF. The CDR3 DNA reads TGTGCCAGCAGCTTAGATGGAGGGAACGCTTTCTTT.

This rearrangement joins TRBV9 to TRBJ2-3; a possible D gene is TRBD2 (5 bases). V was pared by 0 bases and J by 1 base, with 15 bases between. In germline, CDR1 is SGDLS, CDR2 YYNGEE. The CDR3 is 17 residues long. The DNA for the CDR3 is TGTGCCAGCAGCGTAGGGTTGGGAAGCGGACGCACAGATACGCAGTATTTT. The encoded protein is CASSVGLGSGRTDTQYF.

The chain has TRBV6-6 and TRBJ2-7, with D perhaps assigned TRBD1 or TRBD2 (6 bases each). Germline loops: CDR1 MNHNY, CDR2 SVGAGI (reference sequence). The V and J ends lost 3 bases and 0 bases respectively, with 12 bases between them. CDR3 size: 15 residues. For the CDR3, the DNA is TGTGCCAGCAGTTATGGGGGGCCGAGCTCCTACGAGCAGTACTTC. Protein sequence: CASSYGGPSSYEQYF.

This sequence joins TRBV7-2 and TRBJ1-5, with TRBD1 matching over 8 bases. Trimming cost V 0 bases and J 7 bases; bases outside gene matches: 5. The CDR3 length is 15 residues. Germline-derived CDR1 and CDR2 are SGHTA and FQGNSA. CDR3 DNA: TGTGCCAGCAGCTTAGCGACAGGGGTTGGACAGCCCCAGCATTTT. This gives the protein CASSLATGVGQPQHF. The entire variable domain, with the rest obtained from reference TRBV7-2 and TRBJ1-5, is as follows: GAGVSQSPSNKVTEKGKDVELRCDPISGHTALYWYRQSLGQGLEFLIYFQGNSAPDKSGLPSDRFSAERTGGSVSTLTIQRTQQEDSAVYLCASSLATGVGQPQHFGDGTRLSIL.

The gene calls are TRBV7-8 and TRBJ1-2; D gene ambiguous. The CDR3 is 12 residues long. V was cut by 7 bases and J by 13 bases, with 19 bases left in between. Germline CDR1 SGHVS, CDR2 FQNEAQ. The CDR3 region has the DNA TGTGCCAGCACCCGCCCCCCCGATGTGGTCACCTTC. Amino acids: CASTRPPDVVTF. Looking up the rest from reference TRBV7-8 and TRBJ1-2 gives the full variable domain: GAGVSQSPRYKVAKRGQDVALRCDPISGHVSLFWYQQALGQGPEFLTYFQNEAQLDKSGLPSDRFFAERPEGSVSTLKIQRTQQEDSAVYLCASTRPPDVVTFGSGTRLTVV.

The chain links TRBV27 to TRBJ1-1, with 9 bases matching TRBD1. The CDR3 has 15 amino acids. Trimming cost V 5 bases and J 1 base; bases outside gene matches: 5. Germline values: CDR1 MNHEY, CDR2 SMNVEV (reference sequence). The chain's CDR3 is CASSLRDRANTEAFF. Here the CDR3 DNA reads TGTGCCAGCAGTCTCAGGGACAGGGCGAACACTGAAGCTTTCTTT.

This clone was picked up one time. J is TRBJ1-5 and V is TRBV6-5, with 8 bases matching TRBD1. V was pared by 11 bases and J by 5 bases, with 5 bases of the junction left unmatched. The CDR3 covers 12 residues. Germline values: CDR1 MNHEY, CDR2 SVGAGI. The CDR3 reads CASRQGHQPQHF. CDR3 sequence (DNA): TGTGCCTCCCGACAGGGGCATCAGCCCCAGCATTTT.

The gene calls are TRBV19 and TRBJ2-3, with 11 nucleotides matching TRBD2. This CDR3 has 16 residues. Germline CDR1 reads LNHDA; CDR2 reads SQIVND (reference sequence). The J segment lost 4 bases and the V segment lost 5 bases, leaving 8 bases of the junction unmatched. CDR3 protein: CASSVRLAGRADTQYF. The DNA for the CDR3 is TGTGCCAGTAGTGTCCGACTAGCGGGGAGGGCAGATACGCAGTATTTT.

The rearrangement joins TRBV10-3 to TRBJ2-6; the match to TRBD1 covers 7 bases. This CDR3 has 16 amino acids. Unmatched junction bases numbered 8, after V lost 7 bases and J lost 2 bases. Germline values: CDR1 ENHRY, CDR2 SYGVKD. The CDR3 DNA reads TGTGCCATCACTAAAACCCAGGGGGCTGGGGCCAACGTCCTGACTTTC. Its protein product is CAITKTQGAGANVLTF.

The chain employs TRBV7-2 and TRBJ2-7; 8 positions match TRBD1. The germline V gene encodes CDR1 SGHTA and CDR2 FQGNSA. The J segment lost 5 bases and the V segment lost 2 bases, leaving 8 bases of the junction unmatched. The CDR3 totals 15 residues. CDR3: CASSLYRGISDEQYF. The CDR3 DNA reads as TGTGCCAGCAGCTTATACAGGGGGATCTCGGACGAGCAGTACTTC.

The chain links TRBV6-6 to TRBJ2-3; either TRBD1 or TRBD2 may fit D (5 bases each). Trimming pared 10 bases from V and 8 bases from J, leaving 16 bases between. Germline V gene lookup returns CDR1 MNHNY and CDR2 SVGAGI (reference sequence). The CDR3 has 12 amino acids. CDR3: CATASARGTQYF. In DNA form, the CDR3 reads TGTGCCACAGCGTCTGCGAGGGGTACGCAGTATTTT.

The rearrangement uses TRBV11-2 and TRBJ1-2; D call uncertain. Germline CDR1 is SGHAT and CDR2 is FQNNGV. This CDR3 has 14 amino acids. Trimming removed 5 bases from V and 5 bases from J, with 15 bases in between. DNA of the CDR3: TGTGCCAGCAGCCAGACCCCTACGGAGTATGGCTACACCTTC. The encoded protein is CASSQTPTEYGYTF.